What follows describes a single TCR beta chain. The antigen remains unidentified. While unrecorded immune exposures were likely, the donors were nominally healthy when sampled. This specimen belongs to a study of cytomegalovirus exposure and HLA in healthy donors. In the study overall: As an earlier analysis found, around 200 million T cells yielded approximately 100 million unique TCR beta sequences.

Overall study findings and caveats: Highly shared variants forming one cluster were likely a sequencing artifact. When analyzed later, a missense DCLRE1C variant was found to be linked to TCR beta V- and J-gene trimming.

Germline-derived CDR1 and CDR2 are MDHEN and SYDVKM. Between the trimmed V and J ends, which lost 4 bases and 0 bases, there was a span of 9 bases. The length of the CDR3 is 15 residues. The PCR made use of 60 Vbeta and 13 Jbeta primers. Clones were sequenced by immunoSEQ multiplex PCR, and TCRdb holds only the in-frame ones, with some missing. This sample has over 150,000 clones; over 75% occur once, and the top ten carry roughly 1.9%. The specimen was PBMCs. This receptor was taken from a human donor in good health. The chain employs TRBV28 and TRBJ1-4; D gene ambiguous. CDR3 amino acids: CASSSWAATNEKLFF. The DNA of the CDR3 is TGTGCCAGCAGTTCCTGGGCCGCAACTAATGAAAAACTGTTTTTT.